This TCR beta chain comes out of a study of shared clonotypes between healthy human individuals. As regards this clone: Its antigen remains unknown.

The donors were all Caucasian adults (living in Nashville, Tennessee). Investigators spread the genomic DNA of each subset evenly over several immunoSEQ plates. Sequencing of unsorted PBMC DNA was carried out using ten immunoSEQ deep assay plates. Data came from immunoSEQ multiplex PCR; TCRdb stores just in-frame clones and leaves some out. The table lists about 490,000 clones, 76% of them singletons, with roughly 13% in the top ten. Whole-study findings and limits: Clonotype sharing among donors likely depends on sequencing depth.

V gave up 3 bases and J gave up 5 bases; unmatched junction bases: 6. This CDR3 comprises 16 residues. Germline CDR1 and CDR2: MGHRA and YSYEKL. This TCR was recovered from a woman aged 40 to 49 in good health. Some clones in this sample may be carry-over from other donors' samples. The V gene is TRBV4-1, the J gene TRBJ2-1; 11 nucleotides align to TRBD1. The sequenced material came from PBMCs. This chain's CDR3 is CASSQGQGVFHNEQFF. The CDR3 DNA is TGCGCCAGCAGCCAGGGACAGGGGGTTTTTCACAATGAGCAGTTCTTC.